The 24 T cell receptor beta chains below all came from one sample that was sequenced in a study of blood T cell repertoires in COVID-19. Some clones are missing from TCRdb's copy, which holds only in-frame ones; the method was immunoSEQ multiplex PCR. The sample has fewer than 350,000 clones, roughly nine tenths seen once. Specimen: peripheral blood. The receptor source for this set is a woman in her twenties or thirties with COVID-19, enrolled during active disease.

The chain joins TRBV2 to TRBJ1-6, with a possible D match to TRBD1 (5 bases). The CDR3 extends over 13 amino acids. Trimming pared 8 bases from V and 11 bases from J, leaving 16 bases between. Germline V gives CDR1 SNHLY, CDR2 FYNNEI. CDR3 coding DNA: TGTGCCAGCGCCAGGGAGGGGACCGCACCCCTCCACTTT. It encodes CASAREGTAPLHF.

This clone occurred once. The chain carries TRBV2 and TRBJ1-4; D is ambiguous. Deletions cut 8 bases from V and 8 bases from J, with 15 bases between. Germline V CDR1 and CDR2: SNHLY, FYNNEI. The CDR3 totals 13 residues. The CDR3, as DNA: TGTGCCAGCGTCGAGCAGGCCCACGAAAAACTGTTTTTT. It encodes CASVEQAHEKLFF.

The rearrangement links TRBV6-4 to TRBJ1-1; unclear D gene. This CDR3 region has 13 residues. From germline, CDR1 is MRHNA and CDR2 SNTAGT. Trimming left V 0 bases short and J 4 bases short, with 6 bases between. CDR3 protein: CASSDSIPTEAFF. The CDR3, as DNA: TGTGCCAGCAGTGACTCTATCCCCACTGAAGCTTTCTTT.

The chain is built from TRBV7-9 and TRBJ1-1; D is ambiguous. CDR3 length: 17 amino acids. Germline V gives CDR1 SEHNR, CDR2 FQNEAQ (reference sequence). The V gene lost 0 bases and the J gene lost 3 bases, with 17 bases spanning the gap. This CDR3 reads CASSLANPSYPDTEAFF. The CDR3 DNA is TGTGCCAGCAGCTTAGCAAATCCGTCCTATCCCGACACTGAAGCTTTCTTT.

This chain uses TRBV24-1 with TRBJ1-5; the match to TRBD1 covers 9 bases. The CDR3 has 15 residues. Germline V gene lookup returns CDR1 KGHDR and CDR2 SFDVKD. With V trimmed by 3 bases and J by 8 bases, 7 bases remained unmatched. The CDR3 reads CATSDGRQGVEPQHF. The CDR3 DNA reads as TGTGCCACCAGTGATGGAAGACAGGGGGTCGAGCCCCAGCATTTT.

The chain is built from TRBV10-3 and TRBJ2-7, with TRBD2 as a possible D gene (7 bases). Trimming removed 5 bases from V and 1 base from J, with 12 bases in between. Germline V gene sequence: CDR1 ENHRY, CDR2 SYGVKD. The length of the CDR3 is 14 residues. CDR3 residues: CAISSGGQSYEQYF. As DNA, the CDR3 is TGTGCCATCAGTTCGGGGGGCCAGTCCTACGAGCAGTACTTC.

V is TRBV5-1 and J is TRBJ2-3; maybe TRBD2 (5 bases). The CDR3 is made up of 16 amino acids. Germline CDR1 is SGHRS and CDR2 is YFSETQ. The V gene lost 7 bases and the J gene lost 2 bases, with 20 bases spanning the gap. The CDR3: CASGRTGQENTDTQYF. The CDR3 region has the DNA TGCGCCAGCGGAAGGACTGGGCAGGAGAACACAGATACGCAGTATTTT.

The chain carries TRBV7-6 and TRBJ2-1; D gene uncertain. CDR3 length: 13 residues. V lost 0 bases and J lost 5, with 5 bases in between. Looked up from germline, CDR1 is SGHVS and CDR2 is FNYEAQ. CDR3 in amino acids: CASSLARNNEQFF. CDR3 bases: TGTGCCAGCAGCTTAGCGCGGAACAATGAGCAGTTCTTC.

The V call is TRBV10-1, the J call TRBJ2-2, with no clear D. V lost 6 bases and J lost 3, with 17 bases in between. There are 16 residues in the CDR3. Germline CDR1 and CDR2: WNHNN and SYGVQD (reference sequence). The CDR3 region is CASSPDLGFDTGELFF. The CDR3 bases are TGCGCCAGCAGCCCTGACCTGGGCTTTGACACCGGGGAGCTGTTTTTT.

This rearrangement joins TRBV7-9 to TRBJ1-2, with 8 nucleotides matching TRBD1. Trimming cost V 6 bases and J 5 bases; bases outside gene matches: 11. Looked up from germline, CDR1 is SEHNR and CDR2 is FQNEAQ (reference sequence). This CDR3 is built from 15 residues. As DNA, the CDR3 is TGTGCCAGCAGAAACGCCGGACAGGGAGAATATGGCTACACCTTC. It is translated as CASRNAGQGEYGYTF.

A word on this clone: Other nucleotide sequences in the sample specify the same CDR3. The CDR3 nucleotides read TGTGCCAGCAGTTACTCTAGGGGGACTGAAGCTTTCTTT. It encodes CASSYSRGTEAFF. The genes are TRBV6-5 and TRBJ1-1, with D perhaps matching TRBD1 (6 bases). The CDR3 extends over 13 amino acids. Trimming removed 0 bases from V and 5 bases from J, with 7 bases in between. CDR1 and CDR2 (germline): MNHEY, SVGAGI.

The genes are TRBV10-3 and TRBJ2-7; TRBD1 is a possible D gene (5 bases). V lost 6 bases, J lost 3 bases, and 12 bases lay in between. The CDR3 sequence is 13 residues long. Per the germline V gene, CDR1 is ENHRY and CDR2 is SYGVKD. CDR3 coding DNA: TGTGCCATCAGGGGGCCCGATCTCTACGAGCAGTACTTC. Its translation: CAIRGPDLYEQYF.

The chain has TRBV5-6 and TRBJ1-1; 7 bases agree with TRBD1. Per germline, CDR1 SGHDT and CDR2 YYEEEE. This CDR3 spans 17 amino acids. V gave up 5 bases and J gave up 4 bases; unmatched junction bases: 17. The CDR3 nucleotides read TGTGCCAGCAGTTCAGACAGGGCCCGACCAGGAGGCACTGAAGCTTTCTTT. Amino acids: CASSSDRARPGGTEAFF.

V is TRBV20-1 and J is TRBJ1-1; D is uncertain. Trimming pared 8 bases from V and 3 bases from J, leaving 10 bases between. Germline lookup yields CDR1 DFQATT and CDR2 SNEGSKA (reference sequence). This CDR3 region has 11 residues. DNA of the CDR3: TGCAGTCCGCGGAGAGACACTGAAGCTTTCTTT. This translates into CSPRRDTEAFF.

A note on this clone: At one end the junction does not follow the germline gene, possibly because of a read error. Here the CDR3 reads CTSSTRLDRDSTDTQYF. The CDR3 DNA reads as TGCACCAGCAGCACGAGGTTGGACAGGGATAGCACAGATACGCAGTATTTT. The genes are TRBV5-1 and TRBJ2-3; 8 bases align to TRBD1. Germline CDR1 SGHRS, CDR2 YFSETQ. The CDR3 totals 17 residues.

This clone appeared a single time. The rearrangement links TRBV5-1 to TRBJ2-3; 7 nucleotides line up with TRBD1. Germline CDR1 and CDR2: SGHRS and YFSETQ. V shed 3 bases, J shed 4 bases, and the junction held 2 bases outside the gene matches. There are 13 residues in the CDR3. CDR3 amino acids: CASSSQGADTQYF. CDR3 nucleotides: TGCGCCAGCAGCTCCCAGGGGGCAGATACGCAGTATTTT.

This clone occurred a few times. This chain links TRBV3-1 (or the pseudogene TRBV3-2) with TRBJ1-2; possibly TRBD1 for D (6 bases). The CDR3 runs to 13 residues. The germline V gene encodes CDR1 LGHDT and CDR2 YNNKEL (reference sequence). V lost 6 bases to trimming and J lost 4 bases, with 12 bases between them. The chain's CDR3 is CASSTGHLYGYTF. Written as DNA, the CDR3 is TGTGCCAGCAGTACAGGGCACCTCTATGGCTACACCTTC.

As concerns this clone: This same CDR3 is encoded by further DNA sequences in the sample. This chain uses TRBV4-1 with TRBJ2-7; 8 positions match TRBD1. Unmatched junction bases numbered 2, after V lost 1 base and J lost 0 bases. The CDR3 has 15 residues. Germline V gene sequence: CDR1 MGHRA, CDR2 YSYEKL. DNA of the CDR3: TGCGCCAGCAGCCAAGGGACAGGGAGCTCCTACGAGCAGTACTTC. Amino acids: CASSQGTGSSYEQYF.

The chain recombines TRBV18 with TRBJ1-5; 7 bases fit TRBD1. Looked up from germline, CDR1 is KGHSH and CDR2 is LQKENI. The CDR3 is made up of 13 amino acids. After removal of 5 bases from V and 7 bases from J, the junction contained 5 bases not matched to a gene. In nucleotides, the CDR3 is TGTGCCAGCTCATTAGACAGGGTACAGCCCCAGCATTTT. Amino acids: CASSLDRVQPQHF.

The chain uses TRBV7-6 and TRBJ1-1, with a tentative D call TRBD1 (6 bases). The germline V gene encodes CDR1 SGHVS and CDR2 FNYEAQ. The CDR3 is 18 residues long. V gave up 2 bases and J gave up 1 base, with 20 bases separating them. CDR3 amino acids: CASSLFAGGGRGNTEAFF. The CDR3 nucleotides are TGTGCCAGCAGCTTATTTGCGGGGGGCGGAAGAGGGAACACTGAAGCTTTCTTT. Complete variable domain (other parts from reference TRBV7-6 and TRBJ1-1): GAGVSQSPRYKVTKRGQDVALRCDPISGHVSLYWYRQALGQGPEFLTYFNYEAQQDKSGLPNDRFSAERPEGSISTLTIQRTEQRDSAMYRCASSLFAGGGRGNTEAFFGQGTRLTVV.

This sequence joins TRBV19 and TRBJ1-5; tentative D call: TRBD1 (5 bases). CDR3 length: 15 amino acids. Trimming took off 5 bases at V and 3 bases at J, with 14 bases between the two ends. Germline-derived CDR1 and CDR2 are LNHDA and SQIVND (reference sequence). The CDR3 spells CASSVVGQSNQPQHF. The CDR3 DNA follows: TGTGCCAGTAGTGTGGTGGGGCAGTCCAATCAGCCCCAGCATTTT.

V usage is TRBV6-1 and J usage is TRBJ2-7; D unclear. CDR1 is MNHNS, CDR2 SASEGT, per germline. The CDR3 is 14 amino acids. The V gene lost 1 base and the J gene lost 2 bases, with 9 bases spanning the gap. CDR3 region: CASSEGPPPYEQYF. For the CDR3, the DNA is TGTGCCAGCAGTGAAGGGCCGCCCCCCTACGAGCAGTACTTC.

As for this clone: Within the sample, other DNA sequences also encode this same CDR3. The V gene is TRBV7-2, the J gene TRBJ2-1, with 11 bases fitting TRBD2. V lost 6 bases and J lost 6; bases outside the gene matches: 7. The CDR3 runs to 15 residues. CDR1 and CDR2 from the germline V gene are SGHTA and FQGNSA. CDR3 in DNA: TGTGCCAGCAGTCTAATAGCGGGGGGGCCCAATGAGCAGTTCTTC. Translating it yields CASSLIAGGPNEQFF.

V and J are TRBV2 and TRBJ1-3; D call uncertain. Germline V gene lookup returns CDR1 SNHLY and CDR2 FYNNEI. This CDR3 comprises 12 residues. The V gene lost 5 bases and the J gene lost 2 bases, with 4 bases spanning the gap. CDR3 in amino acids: CASSLTGNTIYF. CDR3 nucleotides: TGTGCCAGCAGTCTTACTGGAAACACCATATATTTT.